The 13 T cell receptor beta chains listed next were all sequenced from one sample in a study of Ad26.COV2.S vaccination and SARS-CoV-2 variants. Sample treatment: roughly 20 received Ad26.COV2.S at low or high dose, single or two shots; roughly 5 received placebo; per-sample allocation not given. Specimens were obtained on day 63 following the first vaccine or placebo injection. Assay: immunoSEQ multiplex PCR; the TCRdb copy retains only in-frame clones and omits some. The data hold around 300,000 clones, with roughly 90% observed a single time. The starting material was peripheral blood, obtained in a trial of Ad26.COV2.S vaccine versus placebo. All receptors derive from a person between 18 and 60 years old who received the Ad26.COV2.S COVID-19 vaccine or a placebo.

The chain combines TRBV4-3 with TRBJ1-3; D not resolved. Trimming removed 0 bases from V and 0 bases from J, with 6 bases in between. Germline V CDR1 and CDR2: LGHNA, YSLEER. This CDR3 has 15 amino acids. CDR3 sequence: CASSQDPGSGNTIYF. CDR3 coding DNA: TGCGCCAGCAGCCAAGATCCAGGCTCTGGAAACACCATATATTTT.

V gene TRBV6-5 combines with J gene TRBJ1-6, with D possibly being TRBD1 (6 bases). V lost 7 bases and J lost 0, with 10 bases in between. The CDR3 is 15 residues long. Germline V gives CDR1 MNHEY, CDR2 SVGAGI. CDR3 in amino acids: CASNRGVSYNSPLHF. CDR3 nucleotide sequence: TGTGCCAGCAATAGGGGGGTCTCCTATAATTCACCCCTCCACTTT.

The chain carries TRBV27 and TRBJ1-2, with a possible D match to TRBD1 (5 bases). The CDR3 runs 14 residues. Germline V lookup: CDR1 MNHEY, CDR2 SMNVEV (reference sequence). V was shortened by 5 bases and J by 3 bases, with 13 bases between the two germline ends. CDR3 in DNA: TGTGCCAGCAGTCTCATCGGGGGGGACTATGGCTACACCTTC. Translated: CASSLIGGDYGYTF.

The chain uses TRBV12-3 or TRBV12-4 and TRBJ1-1, with no clear D. The CDR3 consists of 11 residues. V lost 4 bases and J 5 bases, leaving 5 bases between the germline ends. The CDR3 loop reads CASSSKTEAFF. The CDR3, as DNA: TGTGCCAGCAGTTCAAAGACTGAAGCTTTCTTT.

The V call is TRBV7-9, the J call TRBJ2-5; 10 bases align to TRBD1. The CDR3 covers 15 residues. The V segment lost 5 bases and the J segment 2 bases; nucleotides outside the gene matches: 5. Looked up from germline, CDR1 is SEHNR and CDR2 is FQNEAQ (reference sequence). The CDR3 sequence: CASSPRGQGQETQYF. The CDR3 coding sequence is TGTGCCAGCAGCCCTAGGGGACAGGGGCAAGAGACCCAGTACTTC. The whole variable domain, filled in from reference TRBV7-9 and TRBJ2-5, reads DTGVSQNPRHKITKRGQNVTFRCDPISEHNRLYWYRQTLGQGPEFLTYFQNEAQLEKSRLLSDRFSAERPKGSFSTLEIQRTEQGDSAMYLCASSPRGQGQETQYFGPGTRLLVL.

The rearrangement links TRBV25-1 to TRBJ1-1, with TRBD1 as a possible D gene (5 bases). CDR3 size: 15 residues. The V gene lost 0 bases and the J gene lost 6 bases, with 14 bases spanning the gap. The germline V gene has CDR1 MGHDK and CDR2 SYGVNS. CDR3 sequence: CASSEYPTVASEAFF. CDR3 DNA: TGTGCCAGCAGTGAATACCCGACAGTTGCCTCTGAAGCTTTCTTT.

This rearrangement joins TRBV19 to TRBJ1-1; D gene ambiguous. This CDR3 has 14 residues. The germline V and J ends were trimmed by 5 bases and 6 bases, with 16 bases remaining between them. Germline V lookup: CDR1 LNHDA, CDR2 SQIVND (reference sequence). DNA for the CDR3: TGTGCCAGTAGTCCCCAGTCAGCGGGCTCTGAAGCTTTCTTT. Translating gives CASSPQSAGSEAFF.

The CDR3 sequence: CASSLGAGRDSPLHF. CDR3 DNA sequence: TGTGCCAGCAGCTTAGGTGCGGGTAGGGATTCACCCCTCCACTTT. The chain links TRBV7-2 to TRBJ1-6, with D hard to call. CDR3 length: 15 residues. CDR1 is SGHTA, CDR2 FQGNSA, per germline. V lost 1 base, J lost 8 bases, and 12 bases lay in between.

The chain recombines TRBV2 with TRBJ1-2; no reliable D call. Germline CDR1 is SNHLY and CDR2 is FYNNEI. This CDR3 has 15 amino acids. V lost 5 bases and J 0 bases, leaving 13 bases between the germline ends. The CDR3 here is CASSPSSIANYGYTF. CDR3 nucleotides: TGTGCCAGCAGTCCCTCCTCGATAGCTAACTATGGCTACACCTTC.

This chain joins TRBV10-2 and TRBJ2-7; D may correspond to TRBD1 or TRBD2 (5 bases each). CDR1 WSHSY and CDR2 SAAADI come from the germline V gene. Deletions cut 0 bases from V and 9 bases from J, with 12 bases between. The CDR3 is 13 residues long. CDR3 loop: CASSESTRGGQYF. As DNA, the CDR3 is TGCGCCAGCAGTGAGTCGACCCGTGGGGGGCAGTACTTC.

This chain uses TRBV29-1 with TRBJ1-5, with 8 positions matching TRBD1. This CDR3 region has 12 residues. Germline CDR1 SQVTM, CDR2 ANQGSEA. The V and J ends lost 7 bases and 7 bases, in that order; junction bases with no gene match: 6. The CDR3 sequence: CSGYRGRQPQHF. DNA of the CDR3: TGCAGCGGCTACAGGGGGAGACAGCCCCAGCATTTT.

Details on this clone: The same CDR3 can be traced to other DNA sequences in this sample. V and J are TRBV27 and TRBJ1-2; possible D gene TRBD1, 5 bases. Germline CDR1 and CDR2: MNHEY and SMNVEV (reference sequence). CDR3 length: 13 amino acids. The V gene lost 3 bases and the J gene lost 2 bases, with 7 bases spanning the gap. Written as DNA, the CDR3 is TGTGCCAGCAGTTTTTCAGGGAACTATGGCTACACCTTC. Amino acids: CASSFSGNYGYTF.

This clone turned up a few times. The J gene is TRBJ1-6, the V gene TRBV19; D not resolved. The germline gives CDR1 LNHDA, CDR2 SQIVND (reference sequence). The CDR3 has 13 amino acids. The ends were cut back, 4 bases at V and 4 bases at J, with 5 bases in the middle. For the CDR3, the DNA is TGTGCCAGTAGTAACGGATATAATTCACCCCTCCACTTT. It is translated as CASSNGYNSPLHF.